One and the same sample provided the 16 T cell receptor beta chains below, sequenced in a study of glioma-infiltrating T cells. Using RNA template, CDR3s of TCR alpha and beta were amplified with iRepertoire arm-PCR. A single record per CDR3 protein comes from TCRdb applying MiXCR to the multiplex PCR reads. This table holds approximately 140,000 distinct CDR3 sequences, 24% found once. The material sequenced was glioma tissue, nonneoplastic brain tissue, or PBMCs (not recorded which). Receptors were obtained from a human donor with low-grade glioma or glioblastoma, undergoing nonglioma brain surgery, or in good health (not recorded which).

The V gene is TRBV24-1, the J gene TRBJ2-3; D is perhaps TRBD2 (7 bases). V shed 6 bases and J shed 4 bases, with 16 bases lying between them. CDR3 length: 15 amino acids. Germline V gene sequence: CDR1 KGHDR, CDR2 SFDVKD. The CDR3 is CATSLGGARADTQYF. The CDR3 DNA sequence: TGTGCCACCAGTCTAGGGGGGGCTCGTGCAGATACGCAGTATTTT.

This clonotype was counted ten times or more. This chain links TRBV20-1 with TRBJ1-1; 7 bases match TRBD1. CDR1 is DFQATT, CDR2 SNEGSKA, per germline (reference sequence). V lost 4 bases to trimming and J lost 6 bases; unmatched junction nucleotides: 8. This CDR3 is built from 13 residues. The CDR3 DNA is TGCAGTGCTACATCGACAGGGAGGTCTGAAGCTTTCTTT. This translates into CSATSTGRSEAFF.

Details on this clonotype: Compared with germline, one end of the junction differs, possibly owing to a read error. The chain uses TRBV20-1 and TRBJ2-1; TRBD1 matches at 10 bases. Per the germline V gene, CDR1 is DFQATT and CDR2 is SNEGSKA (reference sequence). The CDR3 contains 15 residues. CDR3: CSAIELDRGRNEKFF. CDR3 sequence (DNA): TGCAGTGCCATAGAGTTAGACAGGGGGCGTAATGAGAAGTTCTTC.

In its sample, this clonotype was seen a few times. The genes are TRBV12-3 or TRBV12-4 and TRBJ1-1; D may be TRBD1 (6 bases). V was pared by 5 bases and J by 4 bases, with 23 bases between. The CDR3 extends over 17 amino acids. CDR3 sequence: CASSPFGGATGGTEAFF. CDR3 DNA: TGTGCCAGCAGTCCGTTTGGGGGGGCCACCGGAGGCACTGAAGCTTTCTTT.

As DNA, the CDR3 is TGTGCCAGCACCAAGACAGGGGGCATCGATCGCACTGAAGCTTTCTTT. As protein: CASTKTGGIDRTEAFF. The genes are TRBV6-1 and TRBJ1-1, with 10 bases aligning to TRBD1. CDR3 length equals 16 residues. Germline V gives CDR1 MNHNS, CDR2 SASEGT. The junction had 12 bases not matched to a gene; V was cut back by 7 bases and J by 4 bases.

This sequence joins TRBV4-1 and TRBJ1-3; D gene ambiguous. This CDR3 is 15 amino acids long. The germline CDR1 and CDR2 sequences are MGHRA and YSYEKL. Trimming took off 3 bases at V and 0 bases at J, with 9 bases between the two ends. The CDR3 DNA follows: TGCGCCAGCAGCCACCTAACAACCTCTGGAAACACCATATATTTT. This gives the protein CASSHLTTSGNTIYF.

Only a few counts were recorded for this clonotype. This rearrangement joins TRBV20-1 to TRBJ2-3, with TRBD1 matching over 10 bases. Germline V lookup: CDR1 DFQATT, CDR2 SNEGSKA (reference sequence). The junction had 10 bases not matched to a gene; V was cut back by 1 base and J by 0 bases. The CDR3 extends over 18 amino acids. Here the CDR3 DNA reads TGCAGTGCTAGAGCAACCGGGACAGGGGTTGGTAGCACAGATACGCAGTATTTT. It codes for CSARATGTGVGSTDTQYF.

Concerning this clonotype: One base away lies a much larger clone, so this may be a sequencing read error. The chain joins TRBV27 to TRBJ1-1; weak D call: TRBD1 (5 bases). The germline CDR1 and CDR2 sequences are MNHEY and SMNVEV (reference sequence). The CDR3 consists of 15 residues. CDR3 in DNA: TGTGCCAGCAGTGAAGCTAAGGGGTTGAACACTAAAGCTTTCTTT. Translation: CASSEAKGLNTKAFF.

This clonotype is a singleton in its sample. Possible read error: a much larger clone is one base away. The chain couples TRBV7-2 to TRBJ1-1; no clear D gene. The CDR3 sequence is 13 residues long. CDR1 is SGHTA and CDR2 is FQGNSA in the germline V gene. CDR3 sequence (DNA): TGTGCCAGCAGCTTATGGCAGAACATTGAAGCTTTCTTT. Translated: CASSLWQNIEAFF.

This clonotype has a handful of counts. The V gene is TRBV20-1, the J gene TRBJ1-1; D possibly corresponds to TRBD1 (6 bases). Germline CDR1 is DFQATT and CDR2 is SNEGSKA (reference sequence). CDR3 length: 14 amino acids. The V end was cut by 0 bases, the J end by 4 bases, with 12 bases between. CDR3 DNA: TGCAGTGCTAGAGATCGACAGGTACTCACTGAAGCTTTCTTT. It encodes CSARDRQVLTEAFF.

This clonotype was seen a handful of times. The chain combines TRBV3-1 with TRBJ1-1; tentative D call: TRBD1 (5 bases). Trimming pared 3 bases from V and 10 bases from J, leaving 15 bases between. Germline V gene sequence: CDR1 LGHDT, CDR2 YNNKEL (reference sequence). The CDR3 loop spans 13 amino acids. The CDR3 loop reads CASSQGPPRTAFF. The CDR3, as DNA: TGTGCCAGCAGCCAGGGACCCCCCAGGACAGCTTTCTTT.

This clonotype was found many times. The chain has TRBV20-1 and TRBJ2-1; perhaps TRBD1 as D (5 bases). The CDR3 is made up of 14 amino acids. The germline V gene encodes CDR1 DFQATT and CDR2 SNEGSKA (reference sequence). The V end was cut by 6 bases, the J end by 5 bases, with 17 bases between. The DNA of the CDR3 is TGCAGTGCCAATCCTTACAGGAAGAACAATGAGCAGTTCTTC. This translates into CSANPYRKNNEQFF.

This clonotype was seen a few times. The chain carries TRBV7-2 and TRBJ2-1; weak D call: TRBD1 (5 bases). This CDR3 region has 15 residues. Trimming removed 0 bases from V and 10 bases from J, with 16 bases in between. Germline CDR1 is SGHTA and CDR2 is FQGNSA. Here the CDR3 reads CASSLAWAGPREQFF. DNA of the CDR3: TGTGCCAGCAGCTTAGCTTGGGCAGGGCCGAGGGAGCAGTTCTTC. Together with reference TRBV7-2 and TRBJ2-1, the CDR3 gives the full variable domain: GAGVSQSPSNKVTEKGKDVELRCDPISGHTALYWYRQSLGQGLEFLIYFQGNSAPDKSGLPSDRFSAERTGGSVSTLTIQRTQQEDSAVYLCASSLAWAGPREQFFGPGTRLTVL.

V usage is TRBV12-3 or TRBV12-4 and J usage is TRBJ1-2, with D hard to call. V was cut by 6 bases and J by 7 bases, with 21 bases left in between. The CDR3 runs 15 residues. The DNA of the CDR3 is TGTGCCAGCAGACCCGTAGGGTCCTGGGGAAGTGGCTACACCTTC. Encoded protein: CASRPVGSWGSGYTF.

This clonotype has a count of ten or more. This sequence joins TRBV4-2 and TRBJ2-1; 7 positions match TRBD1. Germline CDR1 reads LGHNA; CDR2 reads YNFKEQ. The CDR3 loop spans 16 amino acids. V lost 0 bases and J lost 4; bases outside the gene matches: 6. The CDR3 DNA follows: TGTGCCAGCAGCCAAGATAGTAACAGGGGATACAATGAGCAGTTCTTC. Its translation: CASSQDSNRGYNEQFF.

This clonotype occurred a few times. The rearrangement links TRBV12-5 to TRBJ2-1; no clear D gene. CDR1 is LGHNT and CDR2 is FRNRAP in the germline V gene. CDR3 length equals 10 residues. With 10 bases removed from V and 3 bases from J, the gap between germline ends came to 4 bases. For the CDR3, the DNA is TGTGCTATGCGCTACAATGAGCAGTTCTTC. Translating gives CAMRYNEQFF.